This T cell receptor (beta chain) originates from a study of a mutant IDH1 vaccine in newly diagnosed glioma. Study-level results: Of the patients, 93.3% had vaccine-induced immune responses.

The table came from immunoSEQ multiplex PCR; TCRdb's copy has only in-frame clones and leaves some out. The sample consists of some 30,000 clones, more than 75% of them appearing once. The junction had 3 bases not matched to a gene; V was cut back by 2 bases and J by 2 bases. CDR1 and CDR2 (germline): ENHRY, SYGVKD. The CDR3 length is 14 residues. Time point in this sample: week 23, last vaccination. A 20-mer mutant IDH1 peptide at 300 ug was injected subcutaneously with topical imiquimod. As regards this clone: Antigen: not known.

This sequence originates from a man between 40 and 49 years old with glioma. Specimen: PBMCs, collected from a glioma patient whose treatment included an IDH1 peptide vaccine. The chain combines TRBV10-3 with TRBJ2-7; 7 nucleotides align to TRBD2. The CDR3 DNA is TGTGCCATCAGTGAGCAGCGGGGAGCCTACGAGCAGTACTTC. As protein: CAISEQRGAYEQYF.